Listed below are T cell receptor beta chains from one sample, sequenced in a study of OX40 agonist ivuxolimab in advanced cancers. The assay was immunoSEQ multiplex PCR, and TCRdb's table has in-frame clones only and misses some. The sample records around 64,000 clones, 75% to 90% being singletons. This specimen consisted of CD4+ or CD8+ T cells sorted from blood, obtained in a trial of the OX40 agonist ivuxolimab. Source of these receptors: an adult with an advanced solid tumor such as melanoma, head and neck, liver or kidney cancer. Each CDR3 is given with its conserved first and last residue.

v_call: TRBV5-4; cdr3_aa: CASSSSGRIYEQYF
v_call: TRBV6-5; cdr3_aa: CASSTGQLGEKLFF
v_call: TRBV15; cdr3_aa: CATSRDKGVNSPLHF
v_call: TRBV5-1; cdr3_aa: CASAATSGARSYNEQFF
v_call: TRBV11-2; cdr3_aa: CASSLGAGVGYTF
v_call: TRBV12-1; cdr3_aa: CASSPMGGEGYTF
v_call: TRBV11-2; cdr3_aa: CASSLNPTGGLEKLFF
v_call: TRBV4-1; cdr3_aa: CASSPRSGRQGGSYEQYF
v_call: TRBV11-3; cdr3_aa: CASSPEGRPTDTQYF
v_call: TRBV10-3; cdr3_aa: CAIGGSSYEQYF
v_call: TRBV5-1; cdr3_aa: CASSLGPGQGSYDYEQYF
v_call: TRBV5-6; cdr3_aa: CASWGLNRGGPETQYF
v_call: TRBV4-1; cdr3_aa: CASSQESLATYNEQFF
v_call: TRBV7-8; cdr3_aa: CASSLAPGARSEKLFF
v_call: TRBV18; cdr3_aa: CASSPYLGQPQHF
v_call: TRBV27; cdr3_aa: CASSLSRGANRQFF
v_call: TRBV7-9; cdr3_aa: CASSLGRRAGYTDTQYF
v_call: TRBV19; cdr3_aa: CASSRGAGSYNEQFF
v_call: TRBV9; cdr3_aa: CASSGGDSSGNTIYF
v_call: TRBV7-6; cdr3_aa: CASSGRRQGTGNTIYF
v_call: TRBV5-1; cdr3_aa: CASSGRASGGETQYF
v_call: TRBV30; cdr3_aa: CAWASSGAGQFF